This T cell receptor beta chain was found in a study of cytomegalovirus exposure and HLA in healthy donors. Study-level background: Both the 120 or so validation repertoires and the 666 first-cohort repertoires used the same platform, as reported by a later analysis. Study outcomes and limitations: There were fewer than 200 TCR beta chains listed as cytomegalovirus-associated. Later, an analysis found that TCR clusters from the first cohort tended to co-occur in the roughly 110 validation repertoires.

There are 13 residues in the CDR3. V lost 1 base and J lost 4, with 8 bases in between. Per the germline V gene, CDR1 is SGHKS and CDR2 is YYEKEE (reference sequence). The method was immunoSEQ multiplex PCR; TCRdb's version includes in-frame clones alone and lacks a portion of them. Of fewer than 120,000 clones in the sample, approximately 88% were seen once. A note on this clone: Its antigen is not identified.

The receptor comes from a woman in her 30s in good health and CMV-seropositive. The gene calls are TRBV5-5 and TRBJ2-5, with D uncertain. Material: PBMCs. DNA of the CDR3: TGTGCCAGCAGCTTGACAGAACCAGAGACCCAGTACTTC. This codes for CASSLTEPETQYF.